This T cell receptor (beta chain) emerged from a study of blood T cells in healthy people across ages. General observations from the study: Older age went with lower TCR beta diversity per million T cells, in a roughly linear way. Diversity estimates from one million T cells were considered underestimates.

Using a J-beta primer mix together with a sample-barcoded 5' primer, a second PCR was run for roughly 7 to 12 cycles. Each CDR3 protein is one row after TCRdb ran MiXCR on the 5' RACE reads. The sample has about 690,000 distinct CDR3 sequences; around 41% are singletons. In this sample, this clonotype turned up a few times. The antigen is unknown. Caucasian individuals from Russia who were healthy and aged 6 to 90 acted as donors. PBMCs, at least 7 million per sample, were isolated. Germline V CDR1 and CDR2: MDHEN, SYDVKM. Deletions cut 6 bases from V and 4 bases from J, with 9 bases between. The CDR3 length is 12 residues.

The chain recombines TRBV28 with TRBJ1-1, with D maybe TRBD1 (6 bases). This sequence originates from a man of 80 years or more in good health. Sequenced: blood. CDR3 DNA: TGTGCCAGCAGAGGACAGACCACTGAAGCTTTCTTT. It is translated as CASRGQTTEAFF.